A single sample gave rise to the 26 T cell receptor beta chains below, sequenced in a study of T cells after posttransplantation cyclophosphamide. Sequencing used immunoSEQ multiplex PCR; TCRdb keeps in-frame clones, though not all of them. The sample consists of tens of thousands of clones, around 83% of them appearing once. The sequencing input was PBMCs. The receptors were gathered from a man aged 25-45 years with a blood cancer, CMV-positive, and with a related stem cell donor.

This chain uses TRBV11-3 with TRBJ2-3, with TRBD2 matching over 7 bases. Germline assignment: CDR1 SGHNT and CDR2 YENEEA. CDR3 length equals 13 residues. The ends lost 7 bases at V and 4 bases at J; junction bases unmatched: 5. CDR3 sequence: CASTYRGADTQYF. CDR3 nucleotides: TGTGCCAGCACCTATCGGGGGGCAGATACGCAGTATTTT.

The chain carries TRBV2 and TRBJ1-5, with D perhaps matching TRBD1 (5 bases). CDR1 SNHLY and CDR2 FYNNEI come from the germline V gene. CDR3 length: 15 residues. The V gene lost 2 bases and the J gene lost 6 bases, with 14 bases spanning the gap. The CDR3 bases are TGTGCCAGCAGTGAATTTTTGGGGCCTGGTCAGCCCCAGCATTTT. It translates to CASSEFLGPGQPQHF. Full variable domain (missing parts from reference TRBV2 and TRBJ1-5): EPEVTQTPSHQVTQMGQEVILRCVPISNHLYFYWYRQILGQKVEFLVSFYNNEISEKSEIFDDQFSVERPDGSNFTLKIRSTKLEDSAMYFCASSEFLGPGQPQHFGDGTRLSIL.

For the CDR3, the DNA is TGTGCCAGCAGCTTTATCTCAGGGGGTACCGGGGAGCTGTTTTTT. Encoded protein: CASSFISGGTGELFF. The chain uses TRBV7-2 and TRBJ2-2, with 7 bases fitting TRBD1. Germline V CDR1 and CDR2: SGHTA, FQGNSA. The CDR3 contains 15 residues. With 3 bases clipped from V and 5 bases from J, the junction kept 6 bases outside the gene matches.

The CDR3 sequence: CASSVEASGSYGTGELFF. In DNA, the CDR3 is TGTGCCAGCAGCGTAGAGGCTAGCGGGAGCTATGGCACCGGGGAGCTGTTTTTT. V usage is TRBV9 and J usage is TRBJ2-2; 10 bases line up with TRBD2. The CDR3 spans 18 residues. Germline-derived CDR1 and CDR2 are SGDLS and YYNGEE. The trim removed 0 bases at V and 4 bases at J, leaving 9 bases unmatched.

This clone was seen only once. CDR3 loop: CSVGSGKGYEQYF. CDR3 DNA: TGCAGCGTTGGTTCGGGAAAGGGATACGAGCAGTACTTC. The chain is built from TRBV29-1 and TRBJ2-7, with TRBD2 as a possible D gene (5 bases). The V gene's germline CDR1 is SQVTM and CDR2 ANQGSEA. This CDR3 is built from 13 residues. Deletions cut 4 bases from V and 4 bases from J, with 14 bases between.

The V call is TRBV7-9, the J call TRBJ2-3; 7 bases match TRBD2. Losses at the gene ends were 5 bases for V and 3 bases for J; bases not matched to a gene: 14. The CDR3 runs 17 residues. CDR1 and CDR2 from the germline V gene are SEHNR and FQNEAQ (reference sequence). The CDR3 DNA reads as TGTGCCAGCAGCGTTTGGTCCTCGTGGGAGGGTACAGATACGCAGTATTTT. Its protein is CASSVWSSWEGTDTQYF. Based on the CDR3 plus reference TRBV7-9 and TRBJ2-3, the full variable domain is DTGVSQNPRHKITKRGQNVTFRCDPISEHNRLYWYRQTLGQGPEFLTYFQNEAQLEKSRLLSDRFSAERPKGSFSTLEIQRTEQGDSAMYLCASSVWSSWEGTDTQYFGPGTRLTVL.

J is TRBJ2-6 and V is TRBV6-1; 8 positions agree with TRBD1. J was trimmed by 2 bases and V by 7 bases; bases with no gene match: 1. Germline V gives CDR1 MNHNS, CDR2 SASEGT. The CDR3 has 14 residues. CDR3 sequence: CASIRGPGANVLTF. CDR3 coding DNA: TGTGCCAGCATCAGGGGGCCTGGGGCCAACGTCCTGACTTTC.

This chain uses TRBV29-1 with TRBJ1-5, with D perhaps TRBD1 (5 bases). Germline CDR1 SQVTM, CDR2 ANQGSEA. The V gene lost 4 bases and the J gene lost 2 bases, with 9 bases spanning the gap. This CDR3 has 13 amino acids. This CDR3 reads CSVGGNGNQPQHF. CDR3 nucleotide sequence: TGCAGCGTTGGGGGCAATGGCAATCAGCCCCAGCATTTT. The variable domain in full, with the rest retrieved from reference TRBV29-1 and TRBJ1-5, is SAVISQKPSRDICQRGTSLTIQCQVDSQVTMMFWYRQQPGQSLTLIATANQGSEATYESGFVIDKFPISRPNLTFSTLTVSNMSPEDSSIYLCSVGGNGNQPQHFGDGTRLSIL.

The CDR3 DNA is TGCGCCAGCAGCTTTGGCGGGAGAGGGTTCGAGCAGTACTTC. This gives the protein CASSFGGRGFEQYF. This chain links TRBV5-1 with TRBJ2-7; 7 positions agree with TRBD2. Germline V gene lookup returns CDR1 SGHRS and CDR2 YFSETQ. The length of the CDR3 is 14 residues. With V trimmed by 2 bases and J by 6 bases, 8 bases remained unmatched.

This clone was observed a single time. This rearrangement joins TRBV7-9 to TRBJ1-4; TRBD1 matches 7 bases. The CDR3 is 16 residues long. V lost 6 bases and J lost 1; bases outside the gene matches: 8. Looked up from germline, CDR1 is SEHNR and CDR2 is FQNEAQ (reference sequence). The DNA for the CDR3 is TGTGCCAGCAGTTTCGGCAGGGGGGTAACTAATGAAAAACTGTTTTTT. It translates to CASSFGRGVTNEKLFF.

This sequence joins TRBV7-3 and TRBJ1-6, with D maybe TRBD1 (6 bases). The V end was cut by 1 base, the J end by 6 bases, with 13 bases between. The CDR3 is 16 residues long. Germline CDR1 is SGHTA and CDR2 is FQGTGA. In nucleotides, the CDR3 is TGTGCCAGCAGCTTAAGCTCGAGGGGGGGTAATTCACCCCTCCACTTT. Encoded protein: CASSLSSRGGNSPLHF.

The chain combines TRBV6-4 with TRBJ2-2; 10 bases line up with TRBD2. Trimming took 6 bases from V and 1 from J; bases not matched to a gene: 8. CDR1 and CDR2 (germline): MRHNA, SNTAGT. The CDR3 has 17 residues. The CDR3 sequence is CASSTNGLAENTGELFF. The CDR3 coding sequence is TGTGCCAGCAGCACAAATGGACTAGCGGAGAACACCGGGGAGCTGTTTTTT.

V gene TRBV2 combines with J gene TRBJ2-7, with 14 positions matching TRBD2. Trimming at V came to 6 bases and at J to 3 bases, leaving 13 bases not matched to a gene. The CDR3 covers 18 residues. Germline V lookup: CDR1 SNHLY, CDR2 FYNNEI. CDR3 bases: TGTGCCAGCAGCCAAACAGGGACTAGCGGGAGTCGGCGCTACGAGCAGTACTTC. Translation gives CASSQTGTSGSRRYEQYF.

The chain employs TRBV11-3 and TRBJ2-7; 10 bases line up with TRBD1. Germline CDR1 is SGHNT and CDR2 is YENEEA. V dropped 9 bases and J dropped 3; count of bases not matched to a gene: 8. There are 14 residues in the CDR3. The CDR3 coding sequence is TGTGCCAGTTTGTCCCGGACAGGGGGCTACGAGCAGTACTTC. This codes for CASLSRTGGYEQYF. Based on the CDR3 plus reference TRBV11-3 and TRBJ2-7, the full variable domain is EAGVVQSPRYKIIEKKQPVAFWCNPISGHNTLYWYLQNLGQGPELLIRYENEEAVDDSQLPKDRFSAERLKGVDSTLKIQPAELGDSAVYLCASLSRTGGYEQYFGPGTRLTVT.

CDR3 sequence reads: CASSLQRYNEQFF. As DNA, the CDR3 is TGTGCCAGCAGTTTACAGCGGTACAATGAGCAGTTCTTC. The V and J genes are TRBV27 and TRBJ2-1; a possible D gene is TRBD2 (5 bases). Trimming took 2 bases from V and 4 from J, leaving 6 bases between them. The CDR3 extends over 13 amino acids. Germline CDR1 MNHEY, CDR2 SMNVEV (reference sequence).

This clone occurred once. V usage is TRBV11-3 and J usage is TRBJ2-3; tentatively, D is TRBD2 (5 bases). Trimming stripped 1 base from V and 6 bases from J, with 11 bases between. In germline, CDR1 is SGHNT, CDR2 YENEEA. The CDR3 has 14 amino acids. As DNA, the CDR3 is TGTGCCAGCAGCTTAGGAGGACGAGGGGATACGCAGTATTTT. Amino acids: CASSLGGRGDTQYF.

The V gene is TRBV5-6, the J gene TRBJ1-3; a possible D gene is TRBD1 (5 bases). V was pared by 4 bases and J by 4 bases, with 18 bases between. The CDR3 contains 16 residues. Germline V gene data show CDR1 as SGHDT and CDR2 as YYEEEE. CDR3 sequence (DNA): TGTGCCAGCAGCCTCACTTGGGGCAGGGCCGGAAACACCATATATTTT. It specifies CASSLTWGRAGNTIYF.

The J gene is TRBJ2-1, the V gene TRBV2, with D possibly matching TRBD2 (5 bases). This CDR3 contains 15 residues. CDR1 and CDR2 (germline): SNHLY, FYNNEI. V lost 7 bases to trimming and J lost 0 bases, with 13 bases between them. The CDR3 region is CASKTGESSYNEQFF. CDR3 bases: TGTGCCAGCAAGACTGGGGAGAGCTCCTACAATGAGCAGTTCTTC.

The J gene is TRBJ2-1, the V gene TRBV7-8; 7 bases match TRBD1. The CDR3 runs to 14 residues. Trimming cost V 0 bases and J 9 bases; bases outside gene matches: 5. The germline CDR1 and CDR2 sequences are SGHVS and FQNEAQ. The CDR3: CASSLAKRTGEQFF. In nucleotides, the CDR3 is TGTGCCAGCAGCTTAGCCAAGCGGACAGGTGAGCAGTTCTTC.

The chain joins TRBV5-1 to TRBJ2-1, with TRBD2 matching over 10 bases. This CDR3 has 17 amino acids. Germline values: CDR1 SGHRS, CDR2 YFSETQ. Trimming removed 5 bases from V and 1 base from J; junction bases left unmatched: 9. For the CDR3, the DNA is TGCGCCAGCAGTTTAACGGCTAGCGGGGGATCCTACAATGAGCAGTTCTTC. Its protein product is CASSLTASGGSYNEQFF.

This chain joins TRBV5-5 and TRBJ1-1; 7 nucleotides match TRBD1. J lost 0 bases, V lost 5 bases, and 7 bases had no gene match. Germline assignment: CDR1 SGHKS and CDR2 YYEKEE (reference sequence). The CDR3 consists of 15 residues. CDR3: CASRMTGTMNTEAFF. The CDR3, as DNA: TGTGCCAGCAGGATGACAGGGACGATGAACACTGAAGCTTTCTTT.

As DNA, the CDR3 is TGTGCCAGCAGCTTCGGGACAGGGAGGGACCGAGGCTACACCTTC. It yields the protein CASSFGTGRDRGYTF. The chain couples TRBV7-2 to TRBJ1-2, with 9 bases matching TRBD1. V lost 3 bases and J lost 8; bases outside the gene matches: 10. Per the germline V gene, CDR1 is SGHTA and CDR2 is FQGNSA. The CDR3 has 15 amino acids.

The DNA for the CDR3 is TGTGCCAGCAGCTTGGGCGGACTACACACCGGGGAGCTGTTTTTT. Encoded protein: CASSLGGLHTGELFF. V gene TRBV7-8 combines with J gene TRBJ2-2; D perhaps matches TRBD2 (6 bases). There are 15 residues in the CDR3. CDR1 is SGHVS, CDR2 FQNEAQ, per germline. Trimming stripped 3 bases from V and 3 bases from J, with 11 bases between.

The chain carries TRBV29-1 and TRBJ2-6, with 9 bases aligning to TRBD1. V shed 7 bases and J 1 base; nucleotides not matched to a gene: 11. Per the germline V gene, CDR1 is SQVTM and CDR2 is ANQGSEA. The CDR3 sequence is 17 residues long. The CDR3 DNA reads as TGCAGCGCTTTACCCGGGACAGGGATGTCTGGGGCCAACGTCCTGACTTTC. Translation gives CSALPGTGMSGANVLTF.

This sequence joins TRBV6-1 and TRBJ2-7; 7 nucleotides agree with TRBD2. Germline CDR1 MNHNS, CDR2 SASEGT. The CDR3 length is 15 residues. With V trimmed by 4 bases and J by 6 bases, 12 bases remained unmatched. The CDR3 nucleotides read TGTGCCAGCAGTGCGGGGGGAGGCAGGATTTCCGAGCAGTACTTC. It yields the protein CASSAGGGRISEQYF.

The chain combines TRBV5-1 with TRBJ2-2; 10 positions agree with TRBD2. The CDR3 spans 15 residues. Trimming removed 5 bases from V and 1 base from J; junction bases left unmatched: 2. Germline CDR1 reads SGHRS; CDR2 reads YFSETQ. Here the CDR3 reads CASRTSGVNTGELFF. The CDR3 nucleotides are TGCGCCAGCAGAACTAGCGGGGTGAACACCGGGGAGCTGTTTTTT.